The rows below give T cell receptor beta chains drawn from one sample of a study of CD8 T cells in ankylosing spondylitis. Via MiXCR, TCRdb re-called the 5' RACE reads, giving one row per CDR3 protein. Here the sample spans 230,000 or so distinct CDR3 sequences, 20% to 30% being singletons. Sequenced sample: blood, either unsorted or a sorted T cell fraction (not recorded which). Receptors originate from a male donor with ankylosing spondylitis or in good health (not recorded which). The CDR3 runs from the conserved cysteine through the conserved F or W. Fields, in order: J gene, D gene, clone size, V gene, CDR3 DNA, CDR3 protein. The D gene is left open where the match is weak. Rows give clone size only sometimes, using once, few, many, or a class for an expanded clone.

j_gene: TRBJ2-3; d_gene: .; abundance: few; v_gene: TRBV12-3/TRBV12-4; CDR3nt: TGTGCCAGCAGCACAACGGGACCCACCACGGATACGCAGTATTTT; CDR3aa: CASSTTGPTTDTQYF
j_gene: TRBJ2-3; d_gene: .; abundance: .; v_gene: TRBV12-3/TRBV12-4; CDR3nt: TGTGCCAGCAGTTTTGGCCCCGCTTCGGATACGCAGTATTTT; CDR3aa: CASSFGPASDTQYF
j_gene: TRBJ2-5; d_gene: TRBD1; abundance: few; v_gene: TRBV6-5; CDR3nt: TGTGCCAGCAGTTACTCGGGGACAGGGGTGGGAGAGACCCAGTACTTC; CDR3aa: CASSYSGTGVGETQYF
j_gene: TRBJ2-2; d_gene: .; abundance: many; v_gene: TRBV7-6; CDR3nt: TGTGCCAGCAGCTTGAGGGGGGGCGGAGACACCGGGGAGCTGTTTTTT; CDR3aa: CASSLRGGGDTGELFF
j_gene: TRBJ2-3; d_gene: TRBD1; abundance: many; v_gene: TRBV29-1; CDR3nt: TGCAGCTCCATGGGACAGTTCGGCACAGATACGCAGTATTTT; CDR3aa: CSSMGQFGTDTQYF
j_gene: TRBJ2-5; d_gene: .; abundance: .; v_gene: TRBV29-1; CDR3nt: TGCAGCGTGCACCTAGCTGTCGGGACCCAGTACTTC; CDR3aa: CSVHLAVGTQYF
j_gene: TRBJ2-7; d_gene: TRBD2; abundance: .; v_gene: TRBV20-1; CDR3nt: TGCAGTGCTAGAGATCCTGACGGGGGGGCATCCGAGCAGTACTTC; CDR3aa: CSARDPDGGASEQYF
j_gene: TRBJ2-2; d_gene: .; abundance: .; v_gene: TRBV5-1; CDR3nt: TGCGCCAGCAGCTTTACTCGGACCGTGGGGGAGCTGTTTTTT; CDR3aa: CASSFTRTVGELFF
j_gene: TRBJ2-7; d_gene: TRBD2; abundance: many; v_gene: TRBV12-3/TRBV12-4; CDR3nt: TGTGCCAGCAGTTTAACCGGGGGGAACGAGCAGTACTTC; CDR3aa: CASSLTGGNEQYF
j_gene: TRBJ1-2; d_gene: .; abundance: few; v_gene: TRBV24-1; CDR3nt: TGTGCCACCAGTGATCTAGCCAACTATGGCTACATCTTC; CDR3aa: CATSDLANYGYIF
j_gene: TRBJ2-3; d_gene: .; abundance: many; v_gene: TRBV20-1; CDR3nt: TGCAGTGCTAGGGCTACGTCAAGTGGAGCGGATACGCAGTATTTT; CDR3aa: CSARATSSGADTQYF
j_gene: TRBJ2-2; d_gene: .; abundance: .; v_gene: TRBV12-3/TRBV12-4; CDR3nt: TGTGCCAGCAGTTTTCAGGGATCGGGCACCGGGGAGCTGTTTTTT; CDR3aa: CASSFQGSGTGELFF
j_gene: TRBJ2-2; d_gene: .; abundance: .; v_gene: TRBV27; CDR3nt: TGTGCCAGCAGTTTGGCGTGGCGATCAACCGGGGAGCTGTTTTTT; CDR3aa: CASSLAWRSTGELFF
j_gene: TRBJ1-2; d_gene: TRBD1; abundance: many; v_gene: TRBV6-5; CDR3nt: TGTGCCAGCATTAGGGACAGAACTAACTATGGCTACACCTTC; CDR3aa: CASIRDRTNYGYTF
j_gene: TRBJ2-3; d_gene: .; abundance: many; v_gene: TRBV29-1; CDR3nt: TGCAGCGTTGGGATGGGGTATAGCACAGATACGCAGTATTTT; CDR3aa: CSVGMGYSTDTQYF
j_gene: TRBJ2-7; d_gene: .; abundance: .; v_gene: TRBV7-2; CDR3nt: TGTGCCAGCAGCTTATTGTGGGGGGAGGAGCAGTACTTC; CDR3aa: CASSLLWGEEQYF
j_gene: TRBJ2-5; d_gene: TRBD1; abundance: .; v_gene: TRBV5-1; CDR3nt: TGCGCCAGCCATTCAGGGACAGGGGGAGAGACCCAGTACTTC; CDR3aa: CASHSGTGGETQYF
j_gene: TRBJ2-1; d_gene: .; abundance: .; v_gene: TRBV6-1; CDR3nt: TGTGCCAGCAGTGAACCCGGGACACCTTACAATGAGCAGTTCTTC; CDR3aa: CASSEPGTPYNEQFF